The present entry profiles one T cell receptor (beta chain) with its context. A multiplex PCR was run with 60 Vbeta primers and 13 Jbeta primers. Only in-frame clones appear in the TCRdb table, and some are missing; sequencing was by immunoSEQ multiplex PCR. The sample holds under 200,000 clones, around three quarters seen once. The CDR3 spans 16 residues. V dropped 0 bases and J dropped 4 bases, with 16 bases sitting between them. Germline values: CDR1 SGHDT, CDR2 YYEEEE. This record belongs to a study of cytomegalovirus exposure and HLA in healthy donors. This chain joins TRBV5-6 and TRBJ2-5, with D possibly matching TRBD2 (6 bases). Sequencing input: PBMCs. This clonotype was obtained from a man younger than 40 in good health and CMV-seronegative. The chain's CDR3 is CASSLGGAGIRETQYF. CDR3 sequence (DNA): TGTGCCAGCAGCTTGGGTGGGGCGGGGATCCGAGAGACCCAGTACTTC.